The rows below give T cell receptor beta chains drawn from one sample of a study of blood T cell repertoires in COVID-19. Repertoires were generated with immunoSEQ multiplex PCR, while TCRdb's copy carries only in-frame clones and drops some. The sample records some 290,000 clones, about 88% being singletons. Source material: peripheral blood. The receptors were sampled from a man between 18 and 35 years old with active or convalescent COVID-19. The CDR3 runs from the conserved cysteine through the conserved F or W. D genes are given only for firm matches. Expanded clones are given a class, and other clones once, few, many or no size at all.

d_call,clone_size,j_call,v_call,cdr3_nt,cdr3_aa
TRBD2,-,TRBJ2-1,TRBV7-9,TGTGCCAGCAGCTTAGTGGCGGGAGGGGTCGGTGAGCAGTTCTTC,CASSLVAGGVGEQFF
TRBD2,many,TRBJ2-6,TRBV7-3,TGTGCCAGCAGCGCCCCCTGGGGGGGTGCGTCTGGGGCCAACGTCCTGACTTTC,CASSAPWGGASGANVLTF
TRBD2,-,TRBJ2-3,TRBV29-1,TGCAGCGTTGATTTAGCGGGGGGGATGGATACGCAGTATTTT,CSVDLAGGMDTQYF
-,-,TRBJ2-7,TRBV7-8,TGTGCCAGCAGCCTCTCTACCTACGAGCAGTACTTC,CASSLSTYEQYF
TRBD2,-,TRBJ2-5,TRBV24-1,TGTGCCACCAGTGATATGGGGAGCGGGGAAGAGACCCAGTACTTC,CATSDMGSGEETQYF
-,-,TRBJ2-7,TRBV5-6,TGTGCCAGCAGCCCAAAATGGGGAGGCGGGGATTCCTACGAGCAGTACTTC,CASSPKWGGGDSYEQYF
TRBD1,-,TRBJ2-1,TRBV25-1,TGTGCCAGCCTCGGCCCCGGGACAGATACCCCCCATGAGCAGTTCTTC,CASLGPGTDTPHEQFF
TRBD2,-,TRBJ2-1,TRBV4-3,TGCGCCAGCAGCCAAGATACTAGCGGGAGTGGGTGGTTCTTC,CASSQDTSGSGWFF
-,-,TRBJ2-3,TRBV24-1,TGTGCCACCAGTGATTTTCCAAGCGGAACCACAGATACGCAGTATTTT,CATSDFPSGTTDTQYF
-,-,TRBJ1-3,TRBV9,TGTGCCAGCAGCGTAGGCGGCCTGGCGGGAAACACCATATATTTT,CASSVGGLAGNTIYF
TRBD1,-,TRBJ1-5,TRBV19,TGTGCCAGTAGTCGACAGGGGAAGAGTCAGCCCCAGCATTTT,CASSRQGKSQPQHF
-,-,TRBJ1-3,TRBV7-5,TGTGTCAGAAGCTTAGAGTGGCCAACCTCCGGAAACACCATATATTTT,CVRSLEWPTSGNTIYF
-,-,TRBJ2-7,TRBV3-1/TRBV3-2,TGTGCCAGCAGCCAAGGCCCGGACACCTACGAGCAGTACTTC,CASSQGPDTYEQYF
-,-,TRBJ1-5,TRBV4-1,TGCGCCAGCAGCCAAGGGGGGCCGGCGCCCCAGCATTTT,CASSQGGPAPQHF
-,few,TRBJ2-2,TRBV3-1/TRBV3-2,TGTGCCAGCAGCCCAGTGGGGGCCGACACCGGGGAGCTGTTTTTT,CASSPVGADTGELFF
TRBD1,-,TRBJ2-7,TRBV3-1/TRBV3-2,TGTGCCAGCAGCCAAGATGCCGGGACAGGGGGCTACGAGCAGTACTTC,CASSQDAGTGGYEQYF
-,-,TRBJ2-7,TRBV7-9,TGTGCCAGCAGCTTAGTGGCCGGGAGACCGGGCGAGCAGTACTTC,CASSLVAGRPGEQYF
-,-,TRBJ2-2,TRBV1,TGCACCAGCAGCCAACGCATCTCGGTACACAGGGGGGAAATTCCGTCCGGGGAGCTGTTTTTT,CTSSQRISVHRGEIPSGELFF
-,-,TRBJ2-3,TRBV7-9,TGTGCCAGCAGCTCGGGTCGCGGGACCTCCGAGGATACGCAGTATTTT,CASSSGRGTSEDTQYF
TRBD1,once,TRBJ1-2,TRBV28,TGTGCCAGCAGTTCACAGGGGAGCGACTATGGCTACACCTTC,CASSSQGSDYGYTF
-,-,TRBJ2-7,TRBV19,TGTGCCAGTCTCGGCGACAGGTTCTCCTACGAGCAGTACTTC,CASLGDRFSYEQYF
-,-,TRBJ1-5,TRBV6-5,TGTGCCAGCCTAGACGGTATAAATCAGCCCCAGCATTTT,CASLDGINQPQHF
-,-,TRBJ2-7,TRBV6-5,TGTGCCGGAGAGGGTAGAGAAGAGCGGCAGTACTTC,CAGEGREERQYF
-,-,TRBJ1-1,TRBV5-1,TGCGCCAGCAGCTTGAATACGGTCCAGGGAGCTTTCTTT,CASSLNTVQGAFF
-,-,TRBJ2-3,TRBV6-2/TRBV6-3,TGTGCCAGCAGTTCTTCTGGGGGTGGCGGGGGCACAGATACGCAGTATTTT,CASSSSGGGGGTDTQYF
-,-,TRBJ2-5,TRBV9,TGTGCCAGCAGCGTAGTAACAGGGACGCGAGAGACCCAGTACTTC,CASSVVTGTRETQYF
-,-,TRBJ2-3,TRBV6-6,TGTGCCAGCAGTCCAGGAAGGGGAGATACGCAGTATTTT,CASSPGRGDTQYF
-,-,TRBJ2-3,TRBV18,TGTGCCAGCTCACCTGGACGGGGTAACACAGATACGCAGTATTTT,CASSPGRGNTDTQYF
-,-,TRBJ2-5,TRBV7-2,TGTGCCAGCAGCTTAACCACTATGACGGCCAACTTC,CASSLTTMTANF
TRBD1,-,TRBJ1-1,TRBV5-1,TGCGCCAGCAGCTTGGGAACGGGACAGGGTAATACAGCTTTCTTT,CASSLGTGQGNTAFF
TRBD2,-,TRBJ2-5,TRBV24-1,TGTGCCACCAGTGATCGGACGGGGGGGACCCAGTACTTC,CATSDRTGGTQYF
TRBD1,-,TRBJ2-7,TRBV28,TGTGCCAGCAGTGAGACAGGGGCCACCTACGAGCAGTACTTC,CASSETGATYEQYF
-,-,TRBJ2-1,TRBV10-3,TGTGCCACGCGCCAAAGGACTGATGAGCAGTTCTTC,CATRQRTDEQFF
TRBD1,-,TRBJ1-2,TRBV7-8,TGTGCCAGCAGCTCCCGGGACAGGGGGCTCTATGGCTACACCTTC,CASSSRDRGLYGYTF
-,-,TRBJ1-5,TRBV19,TGTGCCAGTAGTACCGACAGTGAGGTGAGGAATCAGCCCCAGCATTTT,CASSTDSEVRNQPQHF
TRBD1,-,TRBJ1-2,TRBV5-4,TGTGCCAGCAGCTCGTCTTACAGGGGGCGGGGTGGCTACACCTTC,CASSSSYRGRGGYTF